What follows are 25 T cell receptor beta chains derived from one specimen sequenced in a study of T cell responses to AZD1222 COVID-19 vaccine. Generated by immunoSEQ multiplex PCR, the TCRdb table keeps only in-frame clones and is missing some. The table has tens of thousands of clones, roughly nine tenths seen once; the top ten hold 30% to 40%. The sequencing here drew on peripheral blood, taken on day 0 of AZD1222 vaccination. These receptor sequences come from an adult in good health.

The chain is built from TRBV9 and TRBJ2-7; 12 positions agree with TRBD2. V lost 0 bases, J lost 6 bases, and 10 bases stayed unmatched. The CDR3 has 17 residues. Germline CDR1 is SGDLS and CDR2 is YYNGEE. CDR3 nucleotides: TGTGCCAGCAGCGTAGTCCTTCTAGCGGGAGGGCCCCCCGAGCAGTACTTC. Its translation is CASSVVLLAGGPPEQYF.

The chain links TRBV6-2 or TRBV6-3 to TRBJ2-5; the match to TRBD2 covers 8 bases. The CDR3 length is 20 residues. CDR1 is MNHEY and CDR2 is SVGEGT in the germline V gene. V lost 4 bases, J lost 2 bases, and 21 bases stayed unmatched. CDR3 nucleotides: TGTGCCAGCAGTTTCTCGACCCAAAGCCCCACTAGCGGAGAACAAGAGACCCAGTACTTC. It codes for CASSFSTQSPTSGEQETQYF.

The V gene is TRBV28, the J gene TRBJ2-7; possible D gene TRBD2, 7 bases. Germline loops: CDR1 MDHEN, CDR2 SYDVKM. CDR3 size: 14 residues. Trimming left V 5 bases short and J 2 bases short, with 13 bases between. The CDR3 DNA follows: TGTGCCAGCAGTACCACAGGGAGGGCCTACGAGCAGTACTTC. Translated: CASSTTGRAYEQYF.

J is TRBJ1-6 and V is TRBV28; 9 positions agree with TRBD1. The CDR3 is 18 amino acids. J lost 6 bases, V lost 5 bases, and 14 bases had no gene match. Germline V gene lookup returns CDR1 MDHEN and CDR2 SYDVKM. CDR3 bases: TGTGCCAGCAGTCCGAACTATCGGGACAGGGTCCTTAATTCACCCCTCCACTTT. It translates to CASSPNYRDRVLNSPLHF.

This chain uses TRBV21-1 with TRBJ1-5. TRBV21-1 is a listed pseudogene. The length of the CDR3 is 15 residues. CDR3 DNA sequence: TGTGCCAGCCCCCGGGGGGGTAATGGCAATCAGCCCCAGCATTTT. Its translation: CASPRGGNGNQPQHF.

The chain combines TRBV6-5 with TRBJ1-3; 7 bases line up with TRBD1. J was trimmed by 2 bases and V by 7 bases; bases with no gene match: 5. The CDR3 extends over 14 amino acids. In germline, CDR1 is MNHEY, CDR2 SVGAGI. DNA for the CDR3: TGTGCCAGCACCCCCGGACAGGCTGGAAACACCATATATTTT. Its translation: CASTPGQAGNTIYF.

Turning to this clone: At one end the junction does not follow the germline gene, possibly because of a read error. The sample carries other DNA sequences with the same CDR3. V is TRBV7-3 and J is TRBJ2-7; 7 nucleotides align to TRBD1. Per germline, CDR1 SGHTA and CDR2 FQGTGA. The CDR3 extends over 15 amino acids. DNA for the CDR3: TGTGCCAGTAGCTTAGGCAGGGGGAATTCTTACGAGCAGTACTTC. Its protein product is CASSLGRGNSYEQYF.

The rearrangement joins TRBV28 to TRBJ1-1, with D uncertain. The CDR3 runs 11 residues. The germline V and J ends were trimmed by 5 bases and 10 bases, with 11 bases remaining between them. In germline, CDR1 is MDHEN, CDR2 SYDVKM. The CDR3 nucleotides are TGTGCCAGCAGTCTGACACATAGAGCTTTCTTT. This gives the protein CASSLTHRAFF. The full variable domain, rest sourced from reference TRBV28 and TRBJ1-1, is DVKVTQSSRYLVKRTGEKVFLECVQDMDHENMFWYRQDPGLGLRLIYFSYDVKMKEKGDIPEGYSVSREKKERFSLILESASTNQTSMYLCASSLTHRAFFGQGTRLTVV.

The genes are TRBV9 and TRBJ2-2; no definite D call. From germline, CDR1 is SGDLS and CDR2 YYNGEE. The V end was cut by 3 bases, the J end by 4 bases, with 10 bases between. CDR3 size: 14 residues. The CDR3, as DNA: TGTGCCAGCAGCGGCTCAGGTGCCACCGGGGAGCTGTTTTTT. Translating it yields CASSGSGATGELFF.

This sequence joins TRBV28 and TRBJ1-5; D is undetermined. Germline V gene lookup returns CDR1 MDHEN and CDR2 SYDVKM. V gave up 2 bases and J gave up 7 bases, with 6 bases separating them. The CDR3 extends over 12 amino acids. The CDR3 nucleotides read TGTGCCAGCAGTTTAAGGGAACAGCCCCAGCATTTT. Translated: CASSLREQPQHF.

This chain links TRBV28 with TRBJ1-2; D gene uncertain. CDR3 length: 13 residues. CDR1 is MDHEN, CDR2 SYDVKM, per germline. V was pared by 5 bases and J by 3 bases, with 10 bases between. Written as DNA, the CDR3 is TGTGCCAGCAGTCCTTATATAGACTATGGCTACACCTTC. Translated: CASSPYIDYGYTF.

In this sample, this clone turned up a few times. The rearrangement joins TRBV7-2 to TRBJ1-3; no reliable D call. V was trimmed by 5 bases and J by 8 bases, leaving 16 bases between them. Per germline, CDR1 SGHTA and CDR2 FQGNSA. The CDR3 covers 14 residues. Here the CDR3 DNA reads TGTGCCAGCAGCCCGCGGACCACATCGGACACCATATATTTT. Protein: CASSPRTTSDTIYF.

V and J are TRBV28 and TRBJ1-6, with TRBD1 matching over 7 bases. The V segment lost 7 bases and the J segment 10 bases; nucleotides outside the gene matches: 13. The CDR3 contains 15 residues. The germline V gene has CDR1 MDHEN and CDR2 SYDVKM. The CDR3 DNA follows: TGTGCCAGCACCGACACGACAGGGAGTGAATCACCCCTCCACTTT. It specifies CASTDTTGSESPLHF. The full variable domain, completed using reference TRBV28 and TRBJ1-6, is DVKVTQSSRYLVKRTGEKVFLECVQDMDHENMFWYRQDPGLGLRLIYFSYDVKMKEKGDIPEGYSVSREKKERFSLILESASTNQTSMYLCASTDTTGSESPLHFGNGTRLTVT.

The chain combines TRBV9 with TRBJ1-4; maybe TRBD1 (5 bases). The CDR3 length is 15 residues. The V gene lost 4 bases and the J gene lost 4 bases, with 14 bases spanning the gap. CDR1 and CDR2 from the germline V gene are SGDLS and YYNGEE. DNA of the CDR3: TGTGCCAGCAGCCCTAGCGTGCAGGGTAATGAAAAACTGTTTTTT. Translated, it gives CASSPSVQGNEKLFF.

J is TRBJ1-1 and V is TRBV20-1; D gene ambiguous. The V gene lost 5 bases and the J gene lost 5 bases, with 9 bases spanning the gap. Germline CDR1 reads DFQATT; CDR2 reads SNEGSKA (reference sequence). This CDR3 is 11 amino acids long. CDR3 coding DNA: TGCAGTGCTCCCGCAGGAACTGAAGCTTTCTTT. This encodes CSAPAGTEAFF.

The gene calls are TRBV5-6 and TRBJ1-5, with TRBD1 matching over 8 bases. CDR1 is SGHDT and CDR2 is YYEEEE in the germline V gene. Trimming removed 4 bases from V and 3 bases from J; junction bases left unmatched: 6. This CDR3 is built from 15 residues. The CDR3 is CASSPGQGYNQPQHF. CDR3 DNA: TGTGCCAGCAGCCCTGGACAGGGTTACAATCAGCCCCAGCATTTT.

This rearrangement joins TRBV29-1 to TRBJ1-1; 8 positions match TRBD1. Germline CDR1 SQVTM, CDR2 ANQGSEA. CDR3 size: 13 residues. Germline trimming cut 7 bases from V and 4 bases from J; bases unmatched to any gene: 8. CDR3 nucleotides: TGCAGCGCCAGCCAGGGGGCTGGCACTGAAGCTTTCTTT. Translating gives CSASQGAGTEAFF.

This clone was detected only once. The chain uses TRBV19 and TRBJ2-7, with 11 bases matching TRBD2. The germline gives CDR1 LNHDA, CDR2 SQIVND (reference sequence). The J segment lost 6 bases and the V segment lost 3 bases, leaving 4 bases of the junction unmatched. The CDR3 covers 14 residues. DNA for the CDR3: TGTGCCAGTAGTATGACCGGGACTAGCGGCGAGCAGTACTTC. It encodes CASSMTGTSGEQYF.

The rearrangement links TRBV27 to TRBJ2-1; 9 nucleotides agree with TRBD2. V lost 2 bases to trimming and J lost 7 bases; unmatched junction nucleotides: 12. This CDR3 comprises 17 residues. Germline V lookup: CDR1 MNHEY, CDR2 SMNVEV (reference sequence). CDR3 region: CASSLIGVGTSINEQFF. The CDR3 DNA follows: TGTGCCAGCAGTTTAATCGGGGTAGGGACTAGCATAAATGAGCAGTTCTTC.

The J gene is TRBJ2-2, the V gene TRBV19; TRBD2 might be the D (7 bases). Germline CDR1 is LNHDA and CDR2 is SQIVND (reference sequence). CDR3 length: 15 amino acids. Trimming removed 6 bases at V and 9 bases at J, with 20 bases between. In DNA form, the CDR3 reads TGTGCCAGTAGCAGGGCACAGGGAGGGTTATGGGAGCTGTTTTTT. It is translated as CASSRAQGGLWELFF.

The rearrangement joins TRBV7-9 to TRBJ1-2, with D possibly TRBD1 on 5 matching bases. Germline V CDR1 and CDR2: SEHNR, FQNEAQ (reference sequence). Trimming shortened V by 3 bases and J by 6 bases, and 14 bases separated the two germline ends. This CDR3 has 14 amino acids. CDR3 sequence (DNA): TGTGCCAGCAGCTTCGGGACGCTAGGGGATGGCTACACCTTC. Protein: CASSFGTLGDGYTF.

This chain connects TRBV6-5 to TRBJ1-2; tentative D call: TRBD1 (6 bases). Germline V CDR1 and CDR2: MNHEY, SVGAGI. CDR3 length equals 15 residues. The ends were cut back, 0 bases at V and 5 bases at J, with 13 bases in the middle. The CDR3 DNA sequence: TGTGCCAGCAGTTACTCTGGGACACTCCCGTATGGCTACACCTTC. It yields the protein CASSYSGTLPYGYTF.

The CDR3, as DNA: TGTGCCAGTAGTGACGGACAGGGAAGGACCTACGAGCAGTACTTC. Residues: CASSDGQGRTYEQYF. V is TRBV19 and J is TRBJ2-7; 8 positions agree with TRBD1. The V segment lost 5 bases and the J segment 2 bases; nucleotides outside the gene matches: 8. CDR3 length: 15 amino acids. Germline V gene lookup returns CDR1 LNHDA and CDR2 SQIVND (reference sequence).

CDR3 in DNA: TGTGCCAGTAGTATACAGGGTGCCGATCAGCCCCAGCATTTT. It specifies CASSIQGADQPQHF. The chain couples TRBV19 to TRBJ1-5; D perhaps matches TRBD1 (5 bases). CDR1 and CDR2 (germline): LNHDA, SQIVND (reference sequence). The CDR3 is 14 residues long. The ends were cut back, 2 bases at V and 5 bases at J, with 10 bases in the middle. The full variable domain, with the rest looked up from reference TRBV19 and TRBJ1-5, is DGGITQSPKYLFRKEGQNVTLSCEQNLNHDAMYWYRQDPGQGLRLIYYSQIVNDFQKGDIAEGYSVSREKKESFPLTVTSAQKNPTAFYLCASSIQGADQPQHFGDGTRLSIL.

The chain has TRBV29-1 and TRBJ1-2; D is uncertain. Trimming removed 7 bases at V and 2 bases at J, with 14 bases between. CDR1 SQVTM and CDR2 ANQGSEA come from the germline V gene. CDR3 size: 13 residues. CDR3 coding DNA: TGCAGCGCCTCGGAGATGGGCAACTATGGCTACACCTTC. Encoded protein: CSASEMGNYGYTF.